A selection of T cell receptor beta chains follows, all from one sample in a study of sequential checkpoint blockade in melanoma. Clones were sequenced by immunoSEQ multiplex PCR, and TCRdb holds only the in-frame ones, with some missing. The sample contains more than 8,000 clones, around 71% of which appear only once. The source material was CD8+ T cells sorted from blood (inferred from file names), sampled from a patient given nivolumab and ipilimumab in sequence. The receptors here all came from a human donor with melanoma. The conserved cysteine and the conserved F or W are not part of the CDR3 here.

j_call v_call cdr3_aa
TRBJ2-3 TRBV7-9 ASSGQNTDTQY
TRBJ2-1 TRBV7-9 ASSFEGGLGYEQF
TRBJ1-4 TRBV4-1 ASSQDWAGGATNEKLF
TRBJ2-7 TRBV11-2 ASSLASSGGLYPDYEQY
TRBJ2-3 TRBV13 ASSPQMETATDTQY
TRBJ2-2 TRBV2 ASGEGGLNTGELF
TRBJ2-3 TRBV30 AWKSAGDADTQY
TRBJ2-3 TRBV4-3 ASSQVSYSGRGPDTQY
TRBJ2-2 TRBV27 ASTHFGAAGTGELF
TRBJ2-7 TRBV4-3 ASSQDPGSYEQY
TRBJ2-1 TRBV9 ASSTTSGTSGGYEQF
TRBJ1-2 TRBV4-3 ASSDEVGQGGYGYT
TRBJ1-2 TRBV27 ASSLSGTGNGYT
TRBJ2-1 TRBV28 ASSHSLGSGNYNEQF
TRBJ1-5 TRBV6-1 ASITDRGANQPQH
TRBJ2-1 TRBV30 AWSGGSDEQF
TRBJ1-4 TRBV7-6 ASSSDREGEKLF
TRBJ2-1 TRBV15 ATSRHTSGLYNEQF
- TRBV5-4 ASSPWGGELF
TRBJ1-4 TRBV7-9 ASSLVGTGDEKLF
TRBJ1-2 TRBV9 ASDSGQNYGYT
TRBJ1-2 TRBV5-1 ASSLGQGAVYGYT
TRBJ1-5 TRBV4-2 ASSQDGGDYQPQH